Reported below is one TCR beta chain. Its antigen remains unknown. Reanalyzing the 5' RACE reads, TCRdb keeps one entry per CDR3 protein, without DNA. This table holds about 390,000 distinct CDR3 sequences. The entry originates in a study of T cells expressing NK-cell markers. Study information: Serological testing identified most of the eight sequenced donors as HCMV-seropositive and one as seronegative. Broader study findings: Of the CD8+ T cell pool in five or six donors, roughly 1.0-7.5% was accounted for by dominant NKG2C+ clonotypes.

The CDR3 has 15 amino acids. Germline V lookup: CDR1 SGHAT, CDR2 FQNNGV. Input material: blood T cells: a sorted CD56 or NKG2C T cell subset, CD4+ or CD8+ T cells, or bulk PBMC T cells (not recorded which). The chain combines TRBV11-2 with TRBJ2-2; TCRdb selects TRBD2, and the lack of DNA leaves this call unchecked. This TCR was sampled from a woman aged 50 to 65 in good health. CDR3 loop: CASRPSGIKTGELFF.